Included here is one T cell receptor (beta chain) sequence, with context. These data are taken from a study of T-cell memory formation after mild COVID-19. Trimming pared 4 bases from V and 2 bases from J, leaving 15 bases between. The CDR3 totals 16 residues. The germline CDR1 and CDR2 sequences are KGHDR and SFDVKD. TCRdb re-called the 5' RACE reads through MiXCR, storing one row per CDR3 protein. This sample yields 300,000 to 350,000 distinct CDR3 sequences, of which approximately 12% are seen a single time; over 20% belongs to the top ten. The sample taken for sequencing was PBMCs or a T cell subset sorted from them (not recorded which). The receptor comes from a man aged 18 to 30 who had mild COVID-19 (a few samples of this study predate the infection). Cell type and time point are not known. The V and J genes are TRBV24-1 and TRBJ2-3, with D hard to call. The CDR3 loop reads CATSDPRSGDTDTQYF. The CDR3 DNA sequence: TGTGCCACCAGTGACCCTCGGTCAGGCGACACAGATACGCAGTATTTT.